This is a list of T cell receptor beta chains from one sample in a study of PD-1 blockade in mismatch repair-deficient tumors. Clones were read by immunoSEQ multiplex PCR, and TCRdb kept only the in-frame ones, dropping some. The sample consists of about 49,000 clones, 77% of them appearing once. The material sequenced was PBMCs, taken before pembrolizumab treatment. The receptors were gathered from an adult with mismatch repair-deficient cancer. Each CDR3 is given with its conserved first and last residue.

v_gene	len	CDR3aa
TRBV18	16	CASSPETEISGNTIYF
TRBV6-5	15	CASRVWDSGYNEQFF
TRBV7-8	14	CASHGLAGAETQYF
TRBV30	14	CAWSAGTSGNRQYF
TRBV18	18	CASSPLHISGGPTDEQFF
TRBV7-3	15	CASSQDRKSTDTQYF
TRBV9	13	CAIDLAGVNEQFF
TRBV5-8	11	CASSPGRFKYF
TRBV28	12	CASSLGVQPQHF
TRBV27	13	CASSLDRDYEQYF